These 15 T cell receptor beta chains were sequenced from one sample in a study of blood T cell repertoires in COVID-19. The data were produced by immunoSEQ multiplex PCR, yet TCRdb's version contains in-frame clones alone and is incomplete. Altogether under 200,000 clones are present, around 86% being singletons, with the ten largest covering 8% to 10%. The sequenced sample consisted of peripheral blood. Receptor source: a man aged 60 to 75 with acute or convalescent COVID-19.

The chain recombines TRBV5-1 with TRBJ2-1, with 7 bases fitting TRBD1. CDR1 is SGHRS, CDR2 YFSETQ, per germline. J gave up 6 bases and V 4 bases, and 7 bases lay outside the gene matches. This CDR3 region has 14 residues. The CDR3 nucleotides read TGCGCCAGCAGCGCCCCGGGACAGTTCAATGAGCAGTTCTTC. It is translated as CASSAPGQFNEQFF.

The V call is TRBV2, the J call TRBJ2-1; the match to TRBD2 covers 12 bases. Germline V lookup: CDR1 SNHLY, CDR2 FYNNEI. V lost 6 bases and J lost 2; bases outside the gene matches: 2. The CDR3 consists of 15 residues. The CDR3 loop reads CASRWTSGTYNEQFF. The CDR3 bases are TGTGCCAGCAGGTGGACTAGCGGGACCTACAATGAGCAGTTCTTC.

The rearrangement uses TRBV13 and TRBJ1-6; perhaps TRBD1 as D (5 bases). The length of the CDR3 is 13 residues. The V and J ends lost 2 bases and 8 bases respectively, with 7 bases between them. Per the germline V gene, CDR1 is PRHDT and CDR2 is FYEKMQ (reference sequence). Here the CDR3 DNA reads TGTGCCAGCAGCTTAAAAGGGGATTCACCCCTCCACTTT. Its protein is CASSLKGDSPLHF.

The genes are TRBV2 and TRBJ2-7; D possibly corresponds to TRBD1 (6 bases). The CDR3 is made up of 15 amino acids. Trimming removed 1 base at V and 1 base at J, with 11 bases between. CDR1 is SNHLY, CDR2 FYNNEI, per germline. CDR3 protein: CASSEGDTVSYEQYF. As DNA, the CDR3 is TGTGCCAGCAGTGAAGGGGACACCGTTTCCTACGAGCAGTACTTC.

The V and J genes are TRBV4-2 and TRBJ2-2; 9 nucleotides match TRBD2. Germline CDR1 is LGHNA and CDR2 is YNFKEQ. The CDR3 has 16 residues. V shed 0 bases and J 5 bases; nucleotides not matched to a gene: 4. In nucleotides, the CDR3 is TGTGCCAGCAGCCAAGAGAAGGCGGGAGGGACCGGGGAGCTGTTTTTT. This encodes CASSQEKAGGTGELFF.

Only a few counts were recorded for this clone. The rearrangement uses TRBV11-2 and TRBJ2-7, with 8 positions matching TRBD1. V shed 3 bases, J shed 4 bases, and the junction held 2 bases outside the gene matches. CDR1 SGHAT and CDR2 FQNNGV come from the germline V gene. The CDR3 extends over 13 amino acids. The CDR3 protein is CASSFGQGYEQYF. In DNA form, the CDR3 reads TGTGCCAGCAGCTTCGGACAGGGTTACGAGCAGTACTTC.

The chain uses TRBV27 and TRBJ1-6, with D perhaps TRBD1 (6 bases). Germline-derived CDR1 and CDR2 are MNHEY and SMNVEV (reference sequence). The CDR3 runs to 13 residues. The V and J ends lost 7 bases and 7 bases respectively, with 11 bases between them. CDR3 protein: CASTRTENSPLHF. CDR3 nucleotide sequence: TGTGCCAGCACCAGGACAGAGAATTCACCCCTCCACTTT.

The chain links TRBV28 to TRBJ2-5; D perhaps matches TRBD1 (6 bases). The CDR3 runs to 17 residues. V lost 7 bases and J lost 8, with 29 bases in between. Germline assignment: CDR1 MDHEN and CDR2 SYDVKM. CDR3 nucleotide sequence: TGTGCCAGCACGAAAGCGTGGGGGCAGGGCGCTTGGGGAACCCAGTACTTC. Protein sequence: CASTKAWGQGAWGTQYF.

This chain links TRBV7-9 with TRBJ1-6; 7 nucleotides align to TRBD1. The V and J ends lost 5 bases and 7 bases, in that order; junction bases with no gene match: 8. CDR1 is SEHNR and CDR2 is FQNEAQ in the germline V gene (reference sequence). This CDR3 has 15 residues. Written as DNA, the CDR3 is TGTGCCAGCAGCCTCACCGACAGGGAGAATTCACCCCTCCACTTT. Translated: CASSLTDRENSPLHF.

The rearrangement uses TRBV9 and TRBJ2-1; 13 nucleotides match TRBD2. CDR1 is SGDLS, CDR2 YYNGEE, per germline. The CDR3 runs 15 residues. J lost 7 bases, V lost 0 bases, and 1 base had no gene match. CDR3 in DNA: TGTGCCAGCAGCGTAGAGGGACTAGCGGGGAATGAGCAGTTCTTC. The encoded protein is CASSVEGLAGNEQFF. Full variable domain (remainder filled in from reference TRBV9 and TRBJ2-1): DSGVTQTPKHLITATGQRVTLRCSPRSGDLSVYWYQQSLDQGLQFLIQYYNGEERAKGNILERFSAQQFPDLHSELNLSSLELGDSALYFCASSVEGLAGNEQFFGPGTRLTVL.

The J gene is TRBJ2-7, the V gene TRBV5-4, with 7 bases that match TRBD1. The CDR3 totals 13 residues. J gave up 7 bases and V 2 bases, and 6 bases lay outside the gene matches. The germline CDR1 and CDR2 sequences are SGHNT and YYREEE (reference sequence). The chain's CDR3 is CASSLDRAKEQYF. Written as DNA, the CDR3 is TGTGCCAGCAGCTTAGACAGGGCGAAAGAGCAGTACTTC.

The chain links TRBV11-2 to TRBJ1-6; 9 nucleotides agree with TRBD1. Looked up from germline, CDR1 is SGHAT and CDR2 is FQNNGV. The ends lost 4 bases at V and 10 bases at J; junction bases unmatched: 5. The CDR3 loop spans 14 amino acids. CDR3 region: CASSWDRAGSPLHF. In nucleotides, the CDR3 is TGTGCCAGCAGCTGGGACAGGGCAGGATCACCCCTCCACTTT.

This rearrangement joins TRBV15 to TRBJ2-7, with D unresolved. CDR1 and CDR2 from the germline V gene are LNHNV and YYDKDF (reference sequence). V was shortened by 5 bases and J by 0 bases, with 5 bases between the two germline ends. The CDR3 is made up of 12 amino acids. CDR3 residues: CATSSFSYEQYF. Written as DNA, the CDR3 is TGTGCCACCAGCTCCTTCTCCTACGAGCAGTACTTC.

The V gene is TRBV6-6, the J gene TRBJ2-7; 10 nucleotides align to TRBD2. Germline CDR1 is MNHNY and CDR2 is SVGAGI (reference sequence). J was trimmed by 2 bases and V by 0 bases; bases with no gene match: 4. The CDR3 totals 16 residues. The CDR3 DNA follows: TGTGCCAGCAGTTACTCAGGGACTAGCGTTACCTACGAGCAGTACTTC. It is translated as CASSYSGTSVTYEQYF.

The V call is TRBV28, the J call TRBJ1-1; 9 nucleotides line up with TRBD1. The trim removed 6 bases at V and 10 bases at J, leaving 21 bases unmatched. The CDR3 has 17 residues. Germline CDR1 is MDHEN and CDR2 is SYDVKM. Here the CDR3 reads CASRLPGQGTLFEGAFF. The DNA for the CDR3 is TGTGCCAGCAGACTGCCGGGACAGGGAACGTTGTTTGAGGGAGCTTTCTTT.